This is a list of T cell receptor beta chains from one sample in a study of blood T cells in healthy people across ages. TCRdb reanalysed the 5' RACE reads using MiXCR and keeps one entry per CDR3 protein. Of roughly 730,000 distinct CDR3 sequences listed, more than 50% were seen once; the top ten hold roughly 26%. Sequencing was performed on blood. These receptors were obtained from a man between 40 and 49 years old in good health. CDR3s include the opening cysteine and the closing phenylalanine or tryptophan. The order of the fields is clone size, V gene, D gene, J gene, CDR3 DNA, CDR3 protein. D genes are given only for firm matches. Clone size is stated in some rows and not others, as once, few, many or a class when expanded.

clone_size: once
v_call: TRBV5-6
d_call: .
j_call: TRBJ2-7
cdr3_nt: TGTGCCAGCAGCTTGCTGGGGCCGCACTCCTACGAGCAGTACTTC
cdr3_aa: CASSLLGPHSYEQYF

clone_size: .
v_call: TRBV2
d_call: TRBD1
j_call: TRBJ2-7
cdr3_nt: TGTGCCAGCATCTTTCGGACAGGTACCTACGAGCAGTACTTC
cdr3_aa: CASIFRTGTYEQYF

clone_size: once
v_call: TRBV7-2
d_call: .
j_call: TRBJ2-3
cdr3_nt: TGTGCCAGCAGCTGGGGGCGAGTTGGCACAGATACGCAGTATTTT
cdr3_aa: CASSWGRVGTDTQYF

clone_size: .
v_call: TRBV29-1
d_call: .
j_call: TRBJ1-1
cdr3_nt: TGCAGCGTTGAAGGAGGGGGTTGGACTGAAGCTTTCTTT
cdr3_aa: CSVEGGGWTEAFF

clone_size: .
v_call: TRBV7-2
d_call: .
j_call: TRBJ1-2
cdr3_nt: TGTGCCAGCAGCTCTGGAGGTTACTACGGCTACACCTTC
cdr3_aa: CASSSGGYYGYTF

clone_size: .
v_call: TRBV27
d_call: .
j_call: TRBJ2-7
cdr3_nt: TGTGCCAGCAGTTTTAACGGCGAGCAGTACTTC
cdr3_aa: CASSFNGEQYF

clone_size: .
v_call: TRBV7-3
d_call: .
j_call: TRBJ2-7
cdr3_nt: TGTGCCAGCAGCACCACGGACTCCTACGAGCAGTACTTC
cdr3_aa: CASSTTDSYEQYF

clone_size: .
v_call: TRBV7-2
d_call: .
j_call: TRBJ1-5
cdr3_nt: TGTGCCAGCACCCTTACTGGGTATAATCAGCCCCAGCATTTT
cdr3_aa: CASTLTGYNQPQHF

clone_size: .
v_call: TRBV5-1
d_call: TRBD1
j_call: TRBJ1-2
cdr3_nt: TGCGCCAGCAGCCACACCGGACAGGGAACTATGGTTGACTACACCTTC
cdr3_aa: CASSHTGQGTMVDYTF

clone_size: .
v_call: TRBV29-1
d_call: .
j_call: TRBJ2-5
cdr3_nt: TGCAGCGTTGATACGGGCCTCCCCAGTGAGACCCAGTACTTC
cdr3_aa: CSVDTGLPSETQYF

clone_size: .
v_call: TRBV10-3
d_call: TRBD1
j_call: TRBJ2-3
cdr3_nt: TGTGCCATCAGTGAGTCGAAGGGGGCTAGCACGCAGTATTTT
cdr3_aa: CAISESKGASTQYF

clone_size: .
v_call: TRBV2
d_call: TRBD1
j_call: TRBJ2-7
cdr3_nt: TGTGCCAGCAGGGGACAGCTCTACGAGCAGTACTTC
cdr3_aa: CASRGQLYEQYF

clone_size: .
v_call: TRBV6-1
d_call: TRBD1
j_call: TRBJ1-4
cdr3_nt: TGTGCCAGCAGTGAAGCCGGGACAGGGATGGAAAAACTGTTTTTT
cdr3_aa: CASSEAGTGMEKLFF

clone_size: once
v_call: TRBV28
d_call: .
j_call: TRBJ1-2
cdr3_nt: TGTGCCAGCCGATCCAGGGGCGACAACTACTATGGCTACACCTTC
cdr3_aa: CASRSRGDNYYGYTF

clone_size: .
v_call: TRBV20-1
d_call: TRBD2
j_call: TRBJ2-3
cdr3_nt: TGCAGTGCGGAACTAGCGGGGACCCCAGATACGCAGTATTTT
cdr3_aa: CSAELAGTPDTQYF

clone_size: once
v_call: TRBV20-1
d_call: TRBD2
j_call: TRBJ2-3
cdr3_nt: TGCAGTGCTAGAGTCGGCGGGAGGCCCACAGATACGCAGTATTTT
cdr3_aa: CSARVGGRPTDTQYF

clone_size: once
v_call: TRBV7-9
d_call: .
j_call: TRBJ2-4
cdr3_nt: TGTGCCAGCAGCTCGTACAGCCAGGGAGCCAAAAACATTCAGTACTTC
cdr3_aa: CASSSYSQGAKNIQYF

clone_size: few
v_call: TRBV4-1
d_call: TRBD2
j_call: TRBJ2-3
cdr3_nt: TGCGCCAGCAGCCAAGGGACTAGCTCGGATACGCAGTATTTT
cdr3_aa: CASSQGTSSDTQYF

clone_size: .
v_call: TRBV24-1
d_call: .
j_call: TRBJ2-3
cdr3_nt: TGTGCCACCAGTGATTTTGGGGCAGACCGCGGTGATACGCAGTATTTT
cdr3_aa: CATSDFGADRGDTQYF

clone_size: .
v_call: TRBV12-3/TRBV12-4
d_call: .
j_call: TRBJ1-4
cdr3_nt: TGTGCCAGCAGTTTGAGGAACAGACCTAATGAAAAACTGTTTTTT
cdr3_aa: CASSLRNRPNEKLFF

clone_size: many
v_call: TRBV13
d_call: TRBD2
j_call: TRBJ2-5
cdr3_nt: TGTGCCAGCAGCTTAATGGGGCGGGGGCAAGAGACCCAGTACTTC
cdr3_aa: CASSLMGRGQETQYF

clone_size: .
v_call: TRBV27
d_call: .
j_call: TRBJ2-3
cdr3_nt: TGTGCCAGCAGTTTCCGGGAGACATCTACAGATACGCAGTATTTT
cdr3_aa: CASSFRETSTDTQYF

clone_size: .
v_call: TRBV5-1
d_call: .
j_call: TRBJ2-4
cdr3_nt: TGCGCCAGCCCCTCGGGGCTAGCCAAAAACATTCAGTACTTC
cdr3_aa: CASPSGLAKNIQYF

clone_size: few
v_call: TRBV6-6
d_call: .
j_call: TRBJ2-5
cdr3_nt: TGTGCCATCTCGGGGCCCAGTGAGACCCAGTACTTC
cdr3_aa: CAISGPSETQYF

clone_size: .
v_call: TRBV6-5
d_call: .
j_call: TRBJ2-3
cdr3_nt: TGTGCCAGCAGTTATGCGGTCTCTAGCACAGATACGCAGTATTTT
cdr3_aa: CASSYAVSSTDTQYF

clone_size: .
v_call: TRBV27
d_call: .
j_call: TRBJ1-1
cdr3_nt: TGTGCCAGCAGTTTATCCCCCTCGGGGGGGGTTAAGCCTGAAGCTTTCTTT
cdr3_aa: CASSLSPSGGVKPEAFF

clone_size: few
v_call: TRBV5-1
d_call: TRBD2
j_call: TRBJ2-1
cdr3_nt: TGCGCCAGCGAAGCGGGGGGTAATAATGAGCAGTTCTTC
cdr3_aa: CASEAGGNNEQFF

clone_size: .
v_call: TRBV10-3
d_call: .
j_call: TRBJ2-5
cdr3_nt: TGTGCCATCAGTGGGAGTGCTACCGTGGAGACCCAGTACTTC
cdr3_aa: CAISGSATVETQYF

clone_size: .
v_call: TRBV14
d_call: .
j_call: TRBJ2-3
cdr3_nt: TGTGCCAGCAGCCAAGGAGACCGGGCGGATACGCAGTATTTT
cdr3_aa: CASSQGDRADTQYF

clone_size: few
v_call: TRBV20-1
d_call: .
j_call: TRBJ2-3
cdr3_nt: TGCAGTTCCCCCTCGCTGGGCGGAGGTACGCAGTATTTT
cdr3_aa: CSSPSLGGGTQYF

clone_size: few
v_call: TRBV27
d_call: TRBD1
j_call: TRBJ2-7
cdr3_nt: TGTGCCAGCAGCGACAACAGGGGGTTAGACGAGCAGTACTTC
cdr3_aa: CASSDNRGLDEQYF

clone_size: .
v_call: TRBV29-1
d_call: .
j_call: TRBJ2-3
cdr3_nt: TGCAGCGTTGATAAGGGTCCAGATACGCAGTATTTT
cdr3_aa: CSVDKGPDTQYF

clone_size: .
v_call: TRBV3-1
d_call: .
j_call: TRBJ1-1
cdr3_nt: TGTGCCAGCAGCCACTGGGGGAACACTGAAGCTTTCTTT
cdr3_aa: CASSHWGNTEAFF